Given below is one TCR beta chain in context. These data are taken from a study of control samples from healthy donors and cancer patients. Trimming took off 4 bases at V and 3 bases at J, with 12 bases between the two ends. The CDR3 spans 14 residues. Germline CDR1 is MNHEY and CDR2 is SVGAGI. Only in-frame clones appear in the TCRdb table, and some are missing; sequencing was by immunoSEQ multiplex PCR. The sample records more than 85,000 clones, about nine tenths being singletons. The receptor was isolated from a human donor in good health. The donor label of this sample is uncertain. The material sequenced was blood. This sequence joins TRBV6-5 and TRBJ1-2; perhaps TRBD1 as D (6 bases). This CDR3 reads CASSFFGGDYGYTF. CDR3 in DNA: TGTGCCAGCAGTTTTTTTGGGGGCGACTATGGCTACACCTTC.